This T cell receptor (beta chain) was observed in a study of T cells after yellow fever vaccination. Turning to the study itself: For low cell numbers, libraries were made with SMART-Seq v4 Ultra Low Input. Study-level results: Across the CD4 and CD8 compartments, a small share of clonotypes was present in both. Highly abundant clonotypes carried over from the bulk population could end up in FACS-sorted repertoires as contaminants. Subsequent to the booster, the majority of primary-vaccination clones reappeared (roughly 95% CD4, 70% to 90% CD8).

As to this clonotype: What it binds is unknown.

CDR1 and CDR2 from the germline V gene are SGHTA and FQGNSA. Trimming pared 8 bases from V and 7 bases from J, leaving 18 bases between. The CDR3 is made up of 14 amino acids. Each CDR3 protein gets one entry after TCRdb re-called the 5' RACE reads with MiXCR. The data show roughly 260,000 distinct CDR3 sequences, 13% seen once. The material was CD4+ T cells sorted from PBMCs, obtained 45 days after the yellow fever booster vaccination. The genes are TRBV7-2 and TRBJ1-5; D is perhaps TRBD1 (5 bases). This clonotype originated in a man aged 30-40 years who received the YFV17D yellow fever vaccine. CDR3 amino acids: CASALGQGGQPQHF. In DNA form, the CDR3 reads TGTGCCAGCGCCTTAGGGCAGGGTGGACAGCCCCAGCATTTT. The complete variable domain, with remaining parts taken from reference TRBV7-2 and TRBJ1-5, reads GAGVSQSPSNKVTEKGKDVELRCDPISGHTALYWYRQSLGQGLEFLIYFQGNSAPDKSGLPSDRFSAERTGGSVSTLTIQRTQQEDSAVYLCASALGQGGQPQHFGDGTRLSIL.